This TCR beta chain was sequenced in a study of blood T cell repertoires in COVID-19. Study background: Sample material is recorded as cDNA or gDNA derived from T cells, B-cell-depleted T cells, or PBMCs.

The CDR3 consists of 14 residues. Germline-derived CDR1 and CDR2 are MNHEY and SVGAGI. V gave up 6 bases and J gave up 7 bases, with 15 bases separating them. The protocol was immunoSEQ multiplex PCR, while the TCRdb copy is restricted to in-frame clones and leaves out a portion. In the table there are more than 70,000 clones, 80% of which are singletons. The sequencing sample was made of peripheral blood. This clonotype originated in an older woman with acute or convalescent COVID-19. V and J are TRBV6-5 and TRBJ1-4; D is perhaps TRBD1 (6 bases). CDR3 amino acids: CASSLQGHPEKLFF. As DNA, the CDR3 is TGTGCCAGCAGCCTCCAGGGACACCCTGAAAAACTGTTTTTT.